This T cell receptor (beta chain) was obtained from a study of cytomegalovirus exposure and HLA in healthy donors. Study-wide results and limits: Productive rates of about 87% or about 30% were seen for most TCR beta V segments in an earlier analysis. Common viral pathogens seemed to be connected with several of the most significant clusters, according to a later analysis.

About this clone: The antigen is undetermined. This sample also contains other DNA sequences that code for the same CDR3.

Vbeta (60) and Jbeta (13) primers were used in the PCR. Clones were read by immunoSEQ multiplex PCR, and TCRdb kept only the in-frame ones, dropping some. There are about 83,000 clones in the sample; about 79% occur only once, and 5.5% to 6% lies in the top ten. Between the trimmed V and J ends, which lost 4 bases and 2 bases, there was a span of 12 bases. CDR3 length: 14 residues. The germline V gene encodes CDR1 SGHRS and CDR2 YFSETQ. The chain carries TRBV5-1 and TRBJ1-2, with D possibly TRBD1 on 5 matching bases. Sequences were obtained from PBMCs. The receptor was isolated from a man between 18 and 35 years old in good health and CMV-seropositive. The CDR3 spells CASSSRGLNYGYTF. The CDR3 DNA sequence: TGCGCCAGCAGCAGCCGGGGGTTAAACTATGGCTACACCTTC.